The clone carrying this T cell receptor beta chain has a single count. This entry belongs to a study of blood T cell repertoires in COVID-19. Study at large: T cells, B-cell-depleted T cells, or PBMCs supplied cDNA or gDNA.

The CDR3 loop spans 15 amino acids. Trimming removed 2 bases from V and 4 bases from J, with 14 bases in between. Looked up from germline, CDR1 is SNHLY and CDR2 is FYNNEI. Sequenced by immunoSEQ multiplex PCR; TCRdb stores in-frame clones only, minus some. The sample has roughly 330,000 clones, around 83% seen once. Material: peripheral blood. The genes are TRBV2 and TRBJ1-2; a possible D gene is TRBD1 (6 bases). The receptor was isolated from a woman between 50 and 59 years old with acute or convalescent COVID-19. CDR3: CASSEIVDRAYGYTF. The CDR3 region has the DNA TGTGCCAGCAGTGAAATTGTGGACAGAGCCTATGGCTACACCTTC. Full variable domain (remainder filled in from reference TRBV2 and TRBJ1-2): EPEVTQTPSHQVTQMGQEVILRCVPISNHLYFYWYRQILGQKVEFLVSFYNNEISEKSEIFDDQFSVERPDGSNFTLKIRSTKLEDSAMYFCASSEIVDRAYGYTFGSGTRLTVV.